This T cell receptor (beta chain) was recovered during a study of identical twins. Germline-derived CDR1 and CDR2 are LGHDT and YNNKEL (reference sequence). The CDR3 is 12 residues long. No donor was unhealthy or non-Caucasian. The authors used template switching to add a universal primer site and gave cDNA unique molecular identifiers. Using its own MiXCR run on the 5' RACE reads, TCRdb lists one record per CDR3 protein. Seen here are about 890,000 distinct CDR3 sequences, approximately 13% observed once, and the top ten hold around 1.5%. Regarding the study as a whole: A lower insertion count was a feature of abundant cord blood beta clonotypes, with no such feature in memory repertoires.

This clonotype has at least ten counts. Antigen unknown. Relative to the germline gene, one junction end is altered; a read error may explain this. The same data also contributed to another study, on yellow fever vaccine responses in identical twins.

This TCR was recovered from a young woman in good health. The chain uses TRBV3-1 and TRBJ2-2; D not resolved. Sequenced input: PBMCs. The CDR3 spells CASSQSSGELFF. In DNA, the CDR3 is TGCGCCAGCAGCCAATCTTCCGGGGAGCTGTTTTTT. Full variable domain (missing parts from reference TRBV3-1 and TRBJ2-2): DTAVSQTPKYLVTQMGNDKSIKCEQNLGHDTMYWYKQDSKKFLKIMFSYNNKELIINETVPNRFSPKSPDKAHLNLHINSLELGDSAVYFCASSQSSGELFFGEGSRLTVL.